What follows are 19 T cell receptor beta chains derived from one specimen sequenced in a study of Ad26.COV2.S vaccination and SARS-CoV-2 variants. The treatment was: roughly 18 received Ad26.COV2.S at low or high dose, single or two shots; several received placebo; per-sample allocation not given. Day 63 after the first injection of vaccine or placebo was the sampling time. TCRdb's table, derived via immunoSEQ multiplex PCR, lists solely in-frame clones and lacks some. The data contain 410,000 or so clones, 92% of them singletons. This sample comprised peripheral blood, obtained in a trial of Ad26.COV2.S vaccine versus placebo. The receptors derive from a person between 18 and 60 years old who received the Ad26.COV2.S COVID-19 vaccine or a placebo.

The V call is TRBV29-1, the J call TRBJ1-5; 8 bases match TRBD1. The V and J ends lost 6 bases and 0 bases, in that order; junction bases with no gene match: 1. Germline V gene data show CDR1 as SQVTM and CDR2 as ANQGSEA. The CDR3 runs to 13 residues. CDR3 DNA: TGCAGCGTGACAGGGGATAGCAATCAGCCCCAGCATTTT. Protein product: CSVTGDSNQPQHF.

The V call is TRBV5-1, the J call TRBJ2-1; D possibly corresponds to TRBD2 (6 bases). The ends were cut back, 6 bases at V and 4 bases at J, with 11 bases in the middle. The CDR3 has 13 residues. Germline V lookup: CDR1 SGHRS, CDR2 YFSETQ. CDR3 loop: CASTFGGYNEQFF. CDR3 nucleotide sequence: TGCGCCAGCACCTTCGGGGGATACAATGAGCAGTTCTTC.

The rearrangement links TRBV29-1 to TRBJ2-3; D is unresolved. CDR1 SQVTM and CDR2 ANQGSEA come from the germline V gene. V shed 4 bases and J shed 1 base, with 9 bases lying between them. CDR3 length equals 13 residues. The CDR3 DNA reads as TGCAGCGTTGCCGTTACGGGCACAGATACGCAGTATTTT. It encodes CSVAVTGTDTQYF.

J is TRBJ1-1 and V is TRBV6-5; D is perhaps TRBD1 (6 bases). This CDR3 has 14 residues. Trimming left V 3 bases short and J 6 bases short, with 14 bases between. The germline V gene has CDR1 MNHEY and CDR2 SVGAGI. As DNA, the CDR3 is TGTGCCAGCAGTTATGGGGGGGCGTATCCTGAAGCTTTCTTT. Amino acids: CASSYGGAYPEAFF.

The CDR3 loop reads CASSQVDRGYTF. Here the CDR3 DNA reads TGTGCCAGCAGCCAAGTGGACAGGGGCTACACCTTC. The chain links TRBV3-1 (or the pseudogene TRBV3-2) to TRBJ1-2; 7 nucleotides agree with TRBD1. The germline CDR1 and CDR2 sequences are LGHDT and YNNKEL (reference sequence). The CDR3 contains 12 residues. With V trimmed by 1 base and J by 8 bases, 1 base remained unmatched.

V usage is TRBV7-2 and J usage is TRBJ2-1; the D gene is possibly TRBD2 (5 bases). CDR1 is SGHTA, CDR2 FQGNSA, per germline. The V gene lost 6 bases and the J gene lost 3 bases, with 6 bases spanning the gap. This CDR3 region has 12 residues. CDR3 nucleotides: TGTGCCAGCAGACGGGACTACAATGAGCAGTTCTTC. Translating it yields CASRRDYNEQFF.

The chain is built from TRBV4-1 and TRBJ2-2, with D perhaps matching TRBD1 or TRBD2 (6 bases each). This CDR3 spans 17 amino acids. The ends were cut back, 1 base at V and 7 bases at J, with 19 bases in the middle. Germline CDR1 and CDR2: MGHRA and YSYEKL. The CDR3 DNA reads as TGCGCCAGCAGCCAAGTCGTTCTGGGGGGCGCGAACGGGGAGCTGTTTTTT. Translated, it gives CASSQVVLGGANGELFF.

The chain uses TRBV3-1 (or the pseudogene TRBV3-2) and TRBJ1-5; 7 nucleotides agree with TRBD1. Trimming took 1 base from V and 8 from J; bases not matched to a gene: 5. The CDR3 is 14 amino acids. In germline, CDR1 is LGHDT, CDR2 YNNKEL (reference sequence). The CDR3 region is CASSQAPGGKPQHF. CDR3 DNA: TGTGCCAGCAGCCAAGCCCCAGGGGGGAAGCCCCAGCATTTT.

The rearrangement links TRBV14 to TRBJ1-1, with 7 bases identical to TRBD1. Germline CDR1 and CDR2: SGHDN and FVKESK. The ends lost 6 bases at V and 5 bases at J; junction bases unmatched: 9. There are 14 residues in the CDR3. The CDR3 sequence is CASRKTGKGTEAFF. The CDR3 DNA is TGTGCCAGCAGAAAGACAGGGAAGGGAACTGAAGCTTTCTTT.

This clone appeared a single time. The rearrangement links TRBV4-3 to TRBJ1-6; D call uncertain. Trimming cost V 0 bases and J 7 bases, with 10 bases left between them. This CDR3 comprises 15 residues. Germline CDR1 reads LGHNA; CDR2 reads YSLEER. The CDR3 loop reads CASSQDVSNNSPLHF. Here the CDR3 DNA reads TGCGCCAGCAGCCAAGATGTCAGTAACAATTCACCCCTCCACTTT.

This sequence joins TRBV12-3 or TRBV12-4 and TRBJ2-2; no definite D call. The CDR3 extends over 13 amino acids. Between the trimmed V and J ends, which lost 5 bases and 7 bases, there was a span of 11 bases. The CDR3 is CASSHTPNGELFF. CDR3 sequence (DNA): TGTGCCAGCAGTCATACACCTAACGGGGAGCTGTTTTTT.

The DNA for the CDR3 is TGTGCCAGCAGCTTAATCCGGGACACTGAAGCTTTCTTT. Residues: CASSLIRDTEAFF. The chain couples TRBV7-2 to TRBJ1-1, with unresolved D. V was clipped by 2 bases and J by 3 bases, with 7 bases between them. From germline, CDR1 is SGHTA and CDR2 FQGNSA. This CDR3 is built from 13 residues. The full variable domain, rest sourced from reference TRBV7-2 and TRBJ1-1, is GAGVSQSPSNKVTEKGKDVELRCDPISGHTALYWYRQSLGQGLEFLIYFQGNSAPDKSGLPSDRFSAERTGGSVSTLTIQRTQQEDSAVYLCASSLIRDTEAFFGQGTRLTVV.

The chain carries TRBV15 and TRBJ1-5; D gene ambiguous. Trimming left V 0 bases short and J 7 bases short, with 10 bases between. The CDR3 sequence is 14 residues long. CDR1 is LNHNV and CDR2 is YYDKDF in the germline V gene (reference sequence). The CDR3 DNA follows: TGTGCCACCAGCAGAGATGGCCGCCGGCAGCCCCAGCATTTT. Its protein product is CATSRDGRRQPQHF.

In this sample, this clone turned up once. The chain joins TRBV4-3 to TRBJ2-1; 7 bases line up with TRBD2. The CDR3 sequence is 18 residues long. The germline V gene has CDR1 LGHNA and CDR2 YSLEER. With 0 bases clipped from V and 10 bases from J, the junction kept 18 bases outside the gene matches. Here the CDR3 reads CASSQDLNGAGYYKEQFF. The CDR3 bases are TGCGCCAGCAGCCAAGATCTCAATGGAGCGGGGTACTATAAGGAGCAGTTCTTC.

The V and J genes are TRBV2 and TRBJ1-1; D is ambiguous. Trimming left V 1 base short and J 6 bases short, with 6 bases between. The CDR3 covers 12 residues. Per germline, CDR1 SNHLY and CDR2 FYNNEI. Here the CDR3 reads CASSEGFAEAFF. The CDR3 bases are TGTGCCAGCAGTGAAGGGTTCGCTGAAGCTTTCTTT.

The chain recombines TRBV27 with TRBJ2-7; D uncertain. The CDR3 totals 11 residues. V was clipped by 8 bases and J by 0 bases, with 5 bases between them. The germline V gene encodes CDR1 MNHEY and CDR2 SMNVEV (reference sequence). The CDR3 sequence is CASLYSYEQYF. CDR3 DNA sequence: TGTGCCAGCTTATACTCCTACGAGCAGTACTTC.

The CDR3 nucleotides read TGTGCCAGCAGCCAAGATCTCGGTGGTGCAGATACGCAGTATTTT. This codes for CASSQDLGGADTQYF. This chain uses TRBV3-1 (or the pseudogene TRBV3-2) with TRBJ2-3; no clear D gene. Looked up from germline, CDR1 is LGHDT and CDR2 is YNNKEL (reference sequence). V dropped 0 bases and J dropped 4 bases, with 11 bases sitting between them. CDR3 size: 15 residues.

The rearrangement joins TRBV4-3 to TRBJ1-1; D uncertain. Deletions cut 8 bases from V and 3 bases from J, with 22 bases between. This CDR3 is 16 amino acids long. Germline CDR1 reads LGHNA; CDR2 reads YSLEER. The CDR3 region has the DNA TGCGCCAGCCGACCAGCACCCGAAGGGAGGGACACTGAAGCTTTCTTT. This codes for CASRPAPEGRDTEAFF.

The gene calls are TRBV7-2 and TRBJ2-7, with D unclear. Germline lookup yields CDR1 SGHTA and CDR2 FQGNSA. This CDR3 has 12 residues. V was shortened by 0 bases and J by 6 bases, with 6 bases between the two germline ends. The CDR3 sequence is CASSLANGEQYF. The CDR3 DNA reads TGTGCCAGCAGCTTAGCAAATGGCGAGCAGTACTTC.